Sequencing of this T cell receptor (beta chain) was carried out in a study of cytomegalovirus exposure and HLA in healthy donors. As for this clone: Its antigen is not identified.

The PCR used 60 Vbeta and 13 Jbeta primers. Repertoires were generated with immunoSEQ multiplex PCR, while TCRdb's copy carries only in-frame clones and drops some. The repertoire holds about 93,000 clones, with roughly 60% as singletons. When sampled, the donors appeared nominally healthy, though they likely had unrecorded immune exposures. The study, taken as a whole, reports: One variant, a missense change in DCLRE1C, was linked in a later analysis to TCR beta V- and J-gene trimming.

The source is a boy aged 5-17 years in good health and CMV-seropositive. Sequencing was carried out using PBMCs.

CDR3 region: CASKLLADSNYGYTF. The CDR3 coding sequence is TGCGCCAGCAAACTTTTGGCCGACAGCAACTATGGCTACACCTTC. The V and J genes are TRBV4-1 and TRBJ1-2; D possibly corresponds to TRBD1 (5 bases). This CDR3 has 15 amino acids. Per the germline V gene, CDR1 is MGHRA and CDR2 is YSYEKL. Between the trimmed V and J ends, which lost 7 bases and 2 bases, there was a span of 17 bases.